This is a list of T cell receptor beta chains from one sample in a study of T cell responses to AZD1222 COVID-19 vaccine. TCRdb's table, derived via immunoSEQ multiplex PCR, lists solely in-frame clones and lacks some. The repertoire holds around 99,000 clones, with about 92% as singletons. The sequenced sample was peripheral blood, obtained 28 days after the second AZD1222 dose. These TCRs come from an adult who received the AZD1222 COVID-19 vaccine. Both conserved end residues are part of each CDR3. A D gene is named only where the DNA matches it firmly. Size tells how often a clone was seen (once, few, many) or the class of an expanded clone, and some rows leave it out.

clone_size,v_call,j_call,d_call,cdr3_nt,cdr3_aa
.,TRBV7-7,TRBJ2-1,TRBD2,TGTGCCAGCAGCCGTTTCACTAGCGGCCCTAAAATCTCCTACAATGAGCAGTTCTTC,CASSRFTSGPKISYNEQFF
.,TRBV24-1,TRBJ2-7,.,TGTGCCACCAGTTCTATCCTATACATCTACGAGCAGTACTTC,CATSSILYIYEQYF
.,TRBV12-5,TRBJ1-5,TRBD1,TGTGCTAGTGGTTCACGAACTTCAACAGGGGGCATCGGCAATCAGCCCCAGCATTTT,CASGSRTSTGGIGNQPQHF
.,TRBV27,TRBJ1-6,.,TGTGCCAGCAGTTTCGGGGAGGTGGGACCCCTCCACTTT,CASSFGEVGPLHF
.,TRBV5-4,TRBJ2-2,.,TGTGCCAGCAGCTTATTCCAGGCGAACACCGGGGAGCTGTTTTTT,CASSLFQANTGELFF
.,TRBV5-4,TRBJ1-1,.,TGTGCCAGCAGCTTGGCCGGGACTTACTGGGCTGAAGCTTTCTTT,CASSLAGTYWAEAFF
few,TRBV2,TRBJ2-3,.,TGTGCCAGAGAGGGGGGAGACTTATACACAGATACGCAGTATTTT,CAREGGDLYTDTQYF
.,TRBV2,TRBJ2-2,TRBD1,TGTGCCAGCAGTGATTTTGGCAGGGGGCCCGGGGAGCTGTTTTTT,CASSDFGRGPGELFF
.,TRBV4-2,TRBJ2-1,.,TGTGCCAGCAGCCAAGATTGGCCCAATGAGCAGTTCTTC,CASSQDWPNEQFF
.,TRBV16,TRBJ1-6,.,TGTGCCAGCAGCCCATCACAGGGAGTTCATTCACCCCTCCACTTT,CASSPSQGVHSPLHF
once,TRBV13,TRBJ1-1,.,TGTGCCAGCAGCTTAGCAGGGTATAACACTGAAGCTTTCTTT,CASSLAGYNTEAFF
.,TRBV23-1,TRBJ2-5,.,TGCGCCAGCAGTCAATCGGTCAGGAATATCGTTGAGACCCAGTACTTC,CASSQSVRNIVETQYF
.,TRBV3-1/TRBV3-2,TRBJ2-7,TRBD2,TGTGCCAGCAGCCAGAGGGACTACGGTTACGAGCAGTACTTC,CASSQRDYGYEQYF
.,TRBV5-1,TRBJ2-2,TRBD1,TGCGCCAGCAGCCCGCGGACTGACAGGGTGTCGATCGGGGAGCTGTTTTTT,CASSPRTDRVSIGELFF
.,TRBV7-2,TRBJ2-2,TRBD2,TGTGCCAGCAGCTTAGGAGGCGGGAGGGCCGGGGAGCTGTTTTTT,CASSLGGGRAGELFF
.,TRBV5-5,TRBJ2-3,TRBD1,TGTGCCAGCAGCAAAAAACCGGGACAGGGGGAAACAGATACGCAGTATTTT,CASSKKPGQGETDTQYF
few,TRBV19,TRBJ2-3,.,TGTGCCAGTAGCCTACGACGACAGGCCGCAGATACGCAGTATTTT,CASSLRRQAADTQYF
.,TRBV5-4,TRBJ2-2,TRBD1,TGTGCCAGCAGCCCCCGGACAGGGCGTTGGACCGGGGAGCTGTTTTTT,CASSPRTGRWTGELFF
.,TRBV19,TRBJ1-1,TRBD1,TGTGCCACCTCGGACAGGGGAAGGACTGAAGCTTTCTTT,CATSDRGRTEAFF
.,TRBV4-1,TRBJ2-7,TRBD1,TGCGCCAGCAGCCAAGGAATTGGGACAGGGGGCGCGTACGAGCAGTACTTC,CASSQGIGTGGAYEQYF
.,TRBV5-8,TRBJ2-7,.,TGTGCCAGCAGCAATTACAGGGCCCCCTACGAGCAGTACTTC,CASSNYRAPYEQYF
.,TRBV7-2,TRBJ2-1,.,TGTGCCAGCAGCCCGCCGACTAGGAGGAATGAGCAGTTCTTC,CASSPPTRRNEQFF
once,TRBV7-2,TRBJ2-3,TRBD2,TGTGCCAGCAGCCCAAGGACTAGTGGTACATCCGATACGCAGTATTTT,CASSPRTSGTSDTQYF
.,TRBV6-1,TRBJ1-5,TRBD1,TGTGCCAGCAGTGAAGATCCCCCGGACAGGAGAGTTAGCAATCAGCCCCAGCATTTT,CASSEDPPDRRVSNQPQHF
.,TRBV5-4,TRBJ1-3,.,TGTGCCAGCAGCTTGCTAAACAGGGATCAACCAAACACCATATATTTT,CASSLLNRDQPNTIYF
.,TRBV5-1,TRBJ1-1,.,TGCGCCAGCAGCTTGGCGGGCTACTCTCAATATCACAGTGAAGCTTTCTTT,CASSLAGYSQYHSEAFF
.,TRBV4-1,TRBJ2-1,.,TGCGCCAGCAGCCGGCAGACTGTAACGTACAATGAGCAGTTCTTC,CASSRQTVTYNEQFF
.,TRBV29-1,TRBJ2-5,.,TGCAGCGTTGGGCGGAGCCAGGACGAGACCCAGTACTTC,CSVGRSQDETQYF
.,TRBV6-5,TRBJ2-3,.,TGTGCCAGCAGTTACTCTGCGGGGACTACAGATACGCAGTATTTT,CASSYSAGTTDTQYF
.,TRBV7-9,TRBJ2-5,TRBD1,TGTGCCAGCAGCTCGACAACCGGGACAGGGGAAAAGACCCAGTACTTC,CASSSTTGTGEKTQYF
.,TRBV6-4,TRBJ1-5,.,TGTGCCAGCAGTGAAAGGTCAGGGAATCAGCCCCAGCATTTT,CASSERSGNQPQHF
.,TRBV13,TRBJ2-3,TRBD1,TGTGCCAGCAGCCCGAGGACAGGGACTAGCACAGATACGCAGTATTTT,CASSPRTGTSTDTQYF
.,TRBV24-1,TRBJ1-5,.,TGTGCCACCAGTGACCCCGAGGGGCCGAATCAGCCCCAGCATTTT,CATSDPEGPNQPQHF
.,TRBV5-6,TRBJ2-3,.,TGTGCCAGCAACCCCGACCTAGGGAACACAGATACGCAGTATTTT,CASNPDLGNTDTQYF
.,TRBV5-1,TRBJ1-1,TRBD1,TGCGCCAGCAGCCCGGACAGGAGGGTACCCACTGAAGCTTTCTTT,CASSPDRRVPTEAFF
.,TRBV5-1,TRBJ2-1,.,TGCGCCAGCAGCTTGGCCGGGGGATTCTCCTACAATGAGCAGTTCTTC,CASSLAGGFSYNEQFF